This T cell receptor beta chain was obtained from a study of lymphopenia after photon versus proton radiotherapy. Here immunoSEQ multiplex PCR was the method, and the copy in TCRdb shows in-frame clones only, minus some. The table has about 39,000 clones, more than 85% seen once. V was cut by 11 bases and J by 1 base, with 27 bases left in between. This CDR3 contains 17 residues. This rearrangement joins TRBV6-7 to TRBJ2-7; D is possibly TRBD1 (5 bases). TRBV6-7 is an ORF for which the function is uncertain. This sample comprised peripheral blood, obtained from a patient treated with photon-based radiotherapy. This receptor was obtained from a man aged 60 to 75 with cholangiocarcinoma. CDR3 residues: CAWVSRDKGLSSYEQYF. Written as DNA, the CDR3 is TGTGCCTGGGTATCCAGAGATAAGGGGTTAAGTTCCTACGAGCAGTACTTC.